This T cell receptor beta chain is drawn from a study of Graves' ophthalmopathy and Graves' hyperthyroidism. General observations from the study: Most thyroid clonotypes expanded beyond 0.001 frequency were also found in blood. A 13-signature model separated ophthalmopathy from stable hyperthyroidism, just under 90% sensitivity, 80% to 83% specificity. Ophthalmopathy progression predictions by the model showed 72.22% specificity and about 70% sensitivity.

This clonotype has at least ten counts. Its antigen remains unknown. Amplifying from RNA transcripts, the study obtained TCR beta CDR3 regions. The library came from an HTBI-primed first-round RT-PCR and a second-round multiplex PCR. From the multiplex PCR reads, TCRdb called clonotypes with MiXCR, one entry per CDR3 protein. The repertoire includes tens of thousands of distinct CDR3 sequences, approximately 52% of them detected once, and more than 15% sits in the top ten. Germline V gene lookup returns CDR1 SNHLY and CDR2 FYNNEI. V lost 6 bases and J 0 bases, leaving 11 bases between the germline ends. CDR3 length: 14 residues. Ophthalmopathy donors were characterized by moderate-to-severe activity, CAS of at least 3, NOSPECS of at least 4, and duration under 3 months.

The chain is built from TRBV2 and TRBJ1-1, with D possibly matching TRBD1 (5 bases). This clonotype was sampled from an adult man with Graves' ophthalmopathy. Sequencing was done on a sample of peripheral blood. CDR3 in DNA: TGTGCCAGCAGGGTCCAAGGGGTGAACACTGAAGCTTTCTTT. This codes for CASRVQGVNTEAFF.